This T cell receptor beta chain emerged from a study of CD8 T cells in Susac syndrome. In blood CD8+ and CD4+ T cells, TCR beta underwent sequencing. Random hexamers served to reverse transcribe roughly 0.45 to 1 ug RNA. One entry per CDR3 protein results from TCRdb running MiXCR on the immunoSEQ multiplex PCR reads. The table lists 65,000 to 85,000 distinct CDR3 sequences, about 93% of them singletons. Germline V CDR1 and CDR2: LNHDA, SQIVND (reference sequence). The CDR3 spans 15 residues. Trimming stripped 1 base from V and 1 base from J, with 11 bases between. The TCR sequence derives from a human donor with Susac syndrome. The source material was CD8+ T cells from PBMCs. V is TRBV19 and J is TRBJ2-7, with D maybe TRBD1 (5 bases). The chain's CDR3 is CASSIAGHGSYEQYF. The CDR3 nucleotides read TGTGCCAGTAGTATAGCAGGGCACGGATCCTACGAGCAGTACTTC.